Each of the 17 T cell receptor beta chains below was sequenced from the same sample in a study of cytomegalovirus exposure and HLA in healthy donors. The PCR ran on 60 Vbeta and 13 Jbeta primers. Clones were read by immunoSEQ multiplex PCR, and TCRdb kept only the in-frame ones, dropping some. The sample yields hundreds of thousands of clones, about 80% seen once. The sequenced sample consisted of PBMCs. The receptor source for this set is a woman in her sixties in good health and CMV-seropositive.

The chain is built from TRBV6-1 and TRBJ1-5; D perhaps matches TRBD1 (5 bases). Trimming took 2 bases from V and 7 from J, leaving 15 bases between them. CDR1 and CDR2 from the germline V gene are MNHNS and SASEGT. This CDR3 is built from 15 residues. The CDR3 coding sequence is TGTGCCAGCAGTGAATTCCGACAGCCCCGGCAGCCCCAGCATTTT. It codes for CASSEFRQPRQPQHF.

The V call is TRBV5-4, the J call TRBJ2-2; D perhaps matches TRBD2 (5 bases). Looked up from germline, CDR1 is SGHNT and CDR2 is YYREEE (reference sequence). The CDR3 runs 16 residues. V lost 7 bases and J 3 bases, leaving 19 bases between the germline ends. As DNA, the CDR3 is TGTGCCAGCGGCGACTACACCCTAAGGGACACCGGGGAGCTGTTTTTT. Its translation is CASGDYTLRDTGELFF.

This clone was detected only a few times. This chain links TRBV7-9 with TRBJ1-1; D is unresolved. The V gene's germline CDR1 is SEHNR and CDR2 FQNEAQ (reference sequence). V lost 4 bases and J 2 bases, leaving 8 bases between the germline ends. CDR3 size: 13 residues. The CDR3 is CASSSSINTEAFF. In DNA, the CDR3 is TGTGCCAGCAGCTCGAGTATTAACACTGAAGCTTTCTTT.

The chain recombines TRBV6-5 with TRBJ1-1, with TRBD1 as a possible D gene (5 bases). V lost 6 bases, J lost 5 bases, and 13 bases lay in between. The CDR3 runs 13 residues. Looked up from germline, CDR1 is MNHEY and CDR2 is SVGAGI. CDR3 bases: TGTGCCAGCAGCACGGGGGGAGGTACTGAAGCTTTCTTT. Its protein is CASSTGGGTEAFF.

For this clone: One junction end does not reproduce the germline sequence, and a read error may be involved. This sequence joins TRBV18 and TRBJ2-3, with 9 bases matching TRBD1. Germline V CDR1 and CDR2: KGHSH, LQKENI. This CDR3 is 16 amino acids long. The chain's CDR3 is CASPPGGQGYGDTQYF. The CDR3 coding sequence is TGTGCCAGCCCACCAGGCGGACAGGGGTATGGAGATACGCAGTATTTT.

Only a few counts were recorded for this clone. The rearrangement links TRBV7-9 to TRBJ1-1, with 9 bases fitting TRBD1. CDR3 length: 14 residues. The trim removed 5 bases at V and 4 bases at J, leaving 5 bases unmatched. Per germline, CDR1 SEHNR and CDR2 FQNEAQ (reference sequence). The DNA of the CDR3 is TGTGCCAGCAGCATAAACAGGGGGCCCACTGAAGCTTTCTTT. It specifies CASSINRGPTEAFF.

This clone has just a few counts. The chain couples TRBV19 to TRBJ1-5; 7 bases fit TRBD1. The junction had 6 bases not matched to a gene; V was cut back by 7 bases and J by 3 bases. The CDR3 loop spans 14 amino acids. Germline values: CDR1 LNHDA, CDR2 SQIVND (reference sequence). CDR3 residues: CASTEGQLNQPQHF. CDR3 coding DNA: TGTGCCAGTACCGAGGGACAGCTCAATCAGCCCCAGCATTTT. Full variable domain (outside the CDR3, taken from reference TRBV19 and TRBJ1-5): DGGITQSPKYLFRKEGQNVTLSCEQNLNHDAMYWYRQDPGQGLRLIYYSQIVNDFQKGDIAEGYSVSREKKESFPLTVTSAQKNPTAFYLCASTEGQLNQPQHFGDGTRLSIL.

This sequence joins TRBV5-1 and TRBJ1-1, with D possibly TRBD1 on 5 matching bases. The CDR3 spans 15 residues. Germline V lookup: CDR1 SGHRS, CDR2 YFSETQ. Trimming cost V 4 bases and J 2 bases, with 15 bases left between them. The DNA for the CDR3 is TGCGCCAGCAGCGTAATGACAGCCACAAACACTGAAGCTTTCTTT. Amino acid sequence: CASSVMTATNTEAFF. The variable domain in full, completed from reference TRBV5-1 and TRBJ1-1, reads KAGVTQTPRYLIKTRGQQVTLSCSPISGHRSVSWYQQTPGQGLQFLFEYFSETQRNKGNFPGRFSGRQFSNSRSEMNVSTLELGDSALYLCASSVMTATNTEAFFGQGTRLTVV.

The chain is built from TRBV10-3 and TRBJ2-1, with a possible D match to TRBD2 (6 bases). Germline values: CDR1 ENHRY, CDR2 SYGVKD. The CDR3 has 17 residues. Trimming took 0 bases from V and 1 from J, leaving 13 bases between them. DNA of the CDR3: TGTGCCATCAGTGAGTCCGTGGGGGGTAGGTCCTACAATGAGCAGTTCTTC. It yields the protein CAISESVGGRSYNEQFF.

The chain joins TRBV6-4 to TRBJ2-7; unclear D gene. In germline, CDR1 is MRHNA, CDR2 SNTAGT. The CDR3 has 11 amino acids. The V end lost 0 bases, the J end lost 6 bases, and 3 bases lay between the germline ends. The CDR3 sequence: CASSDSREQYF. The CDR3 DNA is TGTGCCAGCAGTGACTCCCGCGAGCAGTACTTC.

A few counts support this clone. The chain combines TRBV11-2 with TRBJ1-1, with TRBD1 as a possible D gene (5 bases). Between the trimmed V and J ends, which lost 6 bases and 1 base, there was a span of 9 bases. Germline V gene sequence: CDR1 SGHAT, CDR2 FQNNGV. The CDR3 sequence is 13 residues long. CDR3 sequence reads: CASSQQGNTEAFF. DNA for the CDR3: TGTGCCAGCAGTCAGCAGGGGAACACTGAAGCTTTCTTT.

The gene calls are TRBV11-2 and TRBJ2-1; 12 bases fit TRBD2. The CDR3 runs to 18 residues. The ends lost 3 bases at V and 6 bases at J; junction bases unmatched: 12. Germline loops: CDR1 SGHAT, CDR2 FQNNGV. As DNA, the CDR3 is TGTGCCAGCAGCTTGGGCAGGGTGACTAGCGGGAGAAGCAATGAGCAGTTCTTC. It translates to CASSLGRVTSGRSNEQFF.

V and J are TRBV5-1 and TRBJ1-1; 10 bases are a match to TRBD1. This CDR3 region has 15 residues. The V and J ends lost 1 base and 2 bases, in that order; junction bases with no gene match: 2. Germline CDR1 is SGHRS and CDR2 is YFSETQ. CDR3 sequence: CASSLRDRGNTEAFF. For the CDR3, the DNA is TGCGCCAGCAGCTTGAGGGACAGGGGTAACACTGAAGCTTTCTTT.

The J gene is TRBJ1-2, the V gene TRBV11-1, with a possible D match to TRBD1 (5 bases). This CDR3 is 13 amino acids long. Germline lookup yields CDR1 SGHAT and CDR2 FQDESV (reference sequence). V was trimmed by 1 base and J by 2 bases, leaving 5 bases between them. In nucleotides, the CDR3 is TGTGCCAGCAGCTTAGGACAGAACTATGGCTACACCTTC. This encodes CASSLGQNYGYTF. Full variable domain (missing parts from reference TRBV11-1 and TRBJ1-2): EAEVAQSPRYKITEKSQAVAFWCDPISGHATLYWYRQILGQGPELLVQFQDESVVDDSQLPKDRFSAERLKGVDSTLKIQPAELGDSAMYLCASSLGQNYGYTFGSGTRLTVV.

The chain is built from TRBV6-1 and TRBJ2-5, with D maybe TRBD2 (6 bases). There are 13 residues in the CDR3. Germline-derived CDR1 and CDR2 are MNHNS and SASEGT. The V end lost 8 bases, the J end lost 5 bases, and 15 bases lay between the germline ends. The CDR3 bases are TGTGCCAGCGGTACGGGACTGGGGGAGACCCAGTACTTC. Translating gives CASGTGLGETQYF.

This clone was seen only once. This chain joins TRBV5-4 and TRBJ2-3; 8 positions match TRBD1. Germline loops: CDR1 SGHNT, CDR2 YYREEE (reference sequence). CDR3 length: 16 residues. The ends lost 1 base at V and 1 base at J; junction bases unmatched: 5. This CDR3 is CASSLLRGRGTDTQYF. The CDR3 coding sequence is TGTGCCAGCAGCTTGCTCAGGGGGCGGGGCACAGATACGCAGTATTTT.

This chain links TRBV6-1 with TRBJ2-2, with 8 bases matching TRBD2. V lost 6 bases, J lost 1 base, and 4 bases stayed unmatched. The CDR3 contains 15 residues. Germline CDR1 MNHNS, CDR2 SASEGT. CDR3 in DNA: TGTGCCAGCAGCCCTACTAGCGGGAACACCGGGGAGCTGTTTTTT. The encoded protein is CASSPTSGNTGELFF.